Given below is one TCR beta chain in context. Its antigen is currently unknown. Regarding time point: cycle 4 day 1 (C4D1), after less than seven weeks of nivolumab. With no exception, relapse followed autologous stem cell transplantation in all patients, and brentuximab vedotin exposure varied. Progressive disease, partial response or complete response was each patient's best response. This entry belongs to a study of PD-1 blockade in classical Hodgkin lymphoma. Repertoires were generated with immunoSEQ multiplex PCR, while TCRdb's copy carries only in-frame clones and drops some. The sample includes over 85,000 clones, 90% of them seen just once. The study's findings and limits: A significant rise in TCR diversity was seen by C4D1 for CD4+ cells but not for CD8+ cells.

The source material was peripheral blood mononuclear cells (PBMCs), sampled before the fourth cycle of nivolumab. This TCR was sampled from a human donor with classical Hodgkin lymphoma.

The CDR3 coding sequence is TGTGCCTGGAGGGGGGGACAAGCCTATGGCTACACCTTC. Protein: CAWRGGQAYGYTF. The genes are TRBV30 and TRBJ1-2; perhaps TRBD1 as D (6 bases). Germline CDR1 GTSNPN, CDR2 SVGIG (reference sequence). This CDR3 has 13 amino acids. Trimming took 3 bases from V and 4 from J, leaving 12 bases between them.